The rows below give T cell receptor beta chains drawn from one sample of a study of blood T cell repertoires in COVID-19. Measured with immunoSEQ multiplex PCR; TCRdb has only the in-frame clones, and not every one. Here the sample spans roughly 210,000 clones, 84% being singletons. Sample: peripheral blood. Receptor source: a woman aged 80 or over with COVID-19, enrolled during active disease. Both conserved end residues are trimmed from each CDR3.

ASSSDSYNEQF,TRBV18,TRBJ2-1,11
ASSQDREGYT,TRBV18,TRBJ1-2,10
ASMHPMSTEAF,TRBV28,TRBJ1-1,11
ASSEIQGAADTQY,TRBV6-1,TRBJ2-3,13
ASSPPRGQPQH,TRBV18,TRBJ1-5,11
ASSSPRQGQGTEAF,TRBV7-2,TRBJ1-1,14
AWSPDGYT,TRBV30,TRBJ1-2,8
ASSVGTGFEEQY,TRBV7-2,TRBJ2-7,12
ASTVQGSGYT,TRBV6-4,TRBJ1-2,10
AWSPPGETGNTIY,TRBV30,TRBJ1-3,13
AIRDSQETQY,TRBV10-3,TRBJ2-5,10
ASSPLPPGTSGNTIY,TRBV18,TRBJ1-3,15
ATSRTVYSGNTIY,TRBV15,TRBJ1-3,13
ASSAPYSTDTQY,TRBV2,TRBJ2-3,12
ASSQVGTSGGGGELF,TRBV14,TRBJ2-2,15
ASSALAGFSGNTIY,TRBV18,TRBJ1-3,14
ASSLASSAPLH,TRBV7-2,TRBJ1-6,11
ASGLLDRDGYT,TRBV12-5,TRBJ1-2,11
SVVGLQGNYGYT,TRBV29-1,TRBJ1-2,12
ASSIDRGWSGANVLT,TRBV7-9,TRBJ2-6,15
ASSPQGIGNTIY,TRBV6-6,TRBJ1-3,12
ASSSLASSYNEQF,TRBV6-5,TRBJ2-1,13
AGKDSSGANVLT,TRBV10-3,TRBJ2-6,12
ASSQDLGALAKNIQY,TRBV4-1,TRBJ2-4,15
ASSNLGQGYTEAF,TRBV9,TRBJ1-1,13
ASSQGIAGELNNEQF,TRBV4-2,TRBJ2-1,15
ASSLRTGDSPLH,TRBV3-1/TRBV3-2,TRBJ1-6,12
ASSLSYTGSNSPLH,TRBV28,TRBJ1-6,14